This T cell receptor beta chain emerged from a study of blood T cell repertoires in COVID-19. The table came from immunoSEQ multiplex PCR; TCRdb's copy has only in-frame clones and leaves some out. Counted here are about 400,000 clones, around 89% occurring once; the ten biggest clones make up 0.97%. Trimming left V 4 bases short and J 1 base short, with 10 bases between. The germline V gene has CDR1 LNHDA and CDR2 SQIVND (reference sequence). The CDR3 extends over 14 amino acids. The chain is built from TRBV19 and TRBJ1-1; D is ambiguous. The TCR was taken from a woman aged 30 to 39 with acute COVID-19. Sequenced sample: PBMCs or T cells enriched from blood (not recorded which). The CDR3 here is CASSNELANTEAFF. CDR3 in DNA: TGTGCCAGTAGTAACGAATTAGCGAACACTGAAGCTTTCTTT.